The 15 T cell receptor beta chains listed next were all sequenced from one sample in a study of T cell changes during pregnancy in multiple sclerosis. Profiled with immunoSEQ multiplex PCR; TCRdb holds only in-frame clones, not every one. This sample has approximately 45,000 clones, with 80% to 95% found just once. Sequencing used CD8+ T cells from peripheral blood mononuclear cells, obtained in the second trimester of pregnancy. These receptors originate from a female donor with multiple sclerosis, enrolled in a pregnancy study.

The chain uses TRBV9 and TRBJ2-5; TRBD2 matches at 7 bases. There are 15 residues in the CDR3. CDR1 SGDLS and CDR2 YYNGEE come from the germline V gene. Unmatched junction bases numbered 3, after V lost 0 bases and J lost 1 base. CDR3 amino acids: CASSVGAGLQETQYF. CDR3 sequence (DNA): TGTGCCAGCAGCGTAGGAGCGGGGCTCCAAGAGACCCAGTACTTC.

The chain carries TRBV9 and TRBJ2-1, with D possibly being TRBD2 (6 bases). The germline V gene encodes CDR1 SGDLS and CDR2 YYNGEE. V was trimmed by 4 bases and J by 7 bases, leaving 18 bases between them. The CDR3 consists of 15 residues. In DNA form, the CDR3 reads TGTGCCAGCAGCCCCAACTCGGGACTCACGAATGAGCAGTTCTTC. Translation gives CASSPNSGLTNEQFF.

This clone was counted ten times or more. The chain uses TRBV10-3 and TRBJ2-7; D might be TRBD1 (5 bases). With 0 bases removed from V and 2 bases from J, the gap between germline ends came to 14 bases. CDR3 length equals 16 residues. Germline V lookup: CDR1 ENHRY, CDR2 SYGVKD. The CDR3 region has the DNA TGTGCCATCAGTGAGTCGTCCCGGACAACTCCCTACGAGCAGTACTTC. This encodes CAISESSRTTPYEQYF.

The chain recombines TRBV6-4 with TRBJ2-6, with D unclear. V was clipped by 0 bases and J by 1 base, with 10 bases between them. The germline V gene encodes CDR1 MRHNA and CDR2 SNTAGT. The CDR3 has 17 residues. CDR3 DNA sequence: TGTGCCAGCAGTGACTCGTCATCCGGGTCTGGGGCCAACGTCCTGACTTTC. Amino acid sequence: CASSDSSSGSGANVLTF.

This chain links TRBV7-3 with TRBJ2-1; D not resolved. Germline assignment: CDR1 SGHTA and CDR2 FQGTGA. CDR3 length: 14 residues. Trimming removed 2 bases at V and 6 bases at J, with 11 bases between. The CDR3 loop reads CASSLGLAFNEQFF. The CDR3 region has the DNA TGTGCCAGCAGCTTAGGGCTGGCTTTCAATGAGCAGTTCTTC.

The sample holds one count of this clone. The V gene is TRBV27, the J gene TRBJ1-1; D might be TRBD1 (5 bases). Per germline, CDR1 MNHEY and CDR2 SMNVEV (reference sequence). This CDR3 is 14 amino acids long. Trimming shortened V by 1 base and J by 7 bases, and 13 bases separated the two germline ends. The CDR3 sequence is CASSLFGGGHEAFF. The CDR3 nucleotides are TGTGCCAGCAGTTTATTTGGGGGAGGGCATGAAGCTTTCTTT.

V and J are TRBV21-1 and TRBJ2-7; the table assigns TRBD1, which was not confirmed against the DNA. TRBV21-1 is recorded as a pseudogene. The CDR3 has 14 amino acids. CDR3 bases: TGTGCCAGCAGCAGGACAGGGGGTTCCTACGAGCAGTACTTC. Translating it yields CASSRTGGSYEQYF.

This CDR3 reads CASRWRGAEYEQYF. For the CDR3, the DNA is TGTGCAAGTCGTTGGCGGGGGGCAGAGTACGAGCAGTACTTC. J is TRBJ2-7 and V is TRBV12-2; the table calls TRBD2, which could not be checked here. TRBV12-2 represents a pseudogene. This CDR3 is 14 amino acids long.

The chain carries TRBV27 and TRBJ1-5; unclear D gene. V lost 5 bases and J lost 4, with 18 bases in between. The CDR3 loop spans 16 amino acids. CDR1 is MNHEY, CDR2 SMNVEV, per germline (reference sequence). The CDR3 bases are TGTGCCAGCAGTCCTCTCTCCGGACTGTTAAATCAGCCCCAGCATTTT. Its translation is CASSPLSGLLNQPQHF.

This clone has a handful of counts. The V and J genes are TRBV20-1 and TRBJ1-1, with D unresolved. The CDR3 runs to 10 residues. Germline V lookup: CDR1 DFQATT, CDR2 SNEGSKA (reference sequence). The germline V and J ends were trimmed by 4 bases and 6 bases, with 6 bases remaining between them. The CDR3 DNA is TGCAGTGCTATCCAGGCTGAAGCTTTCTTT. It yields the protein CSAIQAEAFF.

The chain employs TRBV7-9 and TRBJ2-5, with D perhaps matching TRBD2 (5 bases). CDR3 length: 14 amino acids. Germline V lookup: CDR1 SEHNR, CDR2 FQNEAQ (reference sequence). V was trimmed by 4 bases and J by 3 bases, leaving 12 bases between them. In DNA form, the CDR3 reads TGTGCCAGCAGCTCCCAGTCCGGGGAAGAGACCCAGTACTTC. Protein sequence: CASSSQSGEETQYF.

The chain employs TRBV9 and TRBJ2-1; 9 positions agree with TRBD2. This CDR3 is built from 16 residues. CDR1 and CDR2 (germline): SGDLS, YYNGEE. The V and J ends lost 4 bases and 7 bases, in that order; junction bases with no gene match: 12. CDR3 sequence reads: CASSPPSGTSWNEQFF. In nucleotides, the CDR3 is TGTGCCAGCAGCCCCCCCAGTGGGACTAGCTGGAATGAGCAGTTCTTC. Looking up the rest from reference TRBV9 and TRBJ2-1 gives the full variable domain: DSGVTQTPKHLITATGQRVTLRCSPRSGDLSVYWYQQSLDQGLQFLIQYYNGEERAKGNILERFSAQQFPDLHSELNLSSLELGDSALYFCASSPPSGTSWNEQFFGPGTRLTVL.

The chain carries TRBV11-2 and TRBJ2-1; 8 nucleotides align to TRBD2. Per germline, CDR1 SGHAT and CDR2 FQNNGV. The J segment lost 5 bases and the V segment lost 3 bases, leaving 6 bases of the junction unmatched. The CDR3 consists of 15 residues. The CDR3 DNA reads TGTGCCAGCAGCTTGATAACGGGGGGGAACAATGAGCAGTTCTTC. It codes for CASSLITGGNNEQFF.

This clone is categorized as large. The chain joins TRBV11-2 to TRBJ1-1, with D tentatively TRBD1 (5 bases). V was shortened by 5 bases and J by 2 bases, with 15 bases between the two germline ends. The germline gives CDR1 SGHAT, CDR2 FQNNGV. CDR3 size: 15 residues. The CDR3 is CASSASLGGNTEAFF. CDR3 sequence (DNA): TGTGCCAGCAGCGCAAGTCTGGGGGGTAACACTGAAGCTTTCTTT. Supplemented by reference TRBV11-2 and TRBJ1-1, the full variable domain reads EAGVAQSPRYKIIEKRQSVAFWCNPISGHATLYWYQQILGQGPKLLIQFQNNGVVDDSQLPKDRFSAERLKGVDSTLKIQPAKLEDSAVYLCASSASLGGNTEAFFGQGTRLTVV.

CDR3 residues: CASSQVGDRGHDGYTF. The CDR3 DNA reads TGCGCCAGCAGCCAAGTGGGGGACAGGGGGCACGATGGCTACACCTTC. The rearrangement links TRBV4-1 to TRBJ1-2; TRBD1 matches at 12 bases. The J segment lost 6 bases and the V segment lost 1 base, leaving 6 bases of the junction unmatched. Germline V gene data show CDR1 as MGHRA and CDR2 as YSYEKL. The CDR3 contains 16 residues.